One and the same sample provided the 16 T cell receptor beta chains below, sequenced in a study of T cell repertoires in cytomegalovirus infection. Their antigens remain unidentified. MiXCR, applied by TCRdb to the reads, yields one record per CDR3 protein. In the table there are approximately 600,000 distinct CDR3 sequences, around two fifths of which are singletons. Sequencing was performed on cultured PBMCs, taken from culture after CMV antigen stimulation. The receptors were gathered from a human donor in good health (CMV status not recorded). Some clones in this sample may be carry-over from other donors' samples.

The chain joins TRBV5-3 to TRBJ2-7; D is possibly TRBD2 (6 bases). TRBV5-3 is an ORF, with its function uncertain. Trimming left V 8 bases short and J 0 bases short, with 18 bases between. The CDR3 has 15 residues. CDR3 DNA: TGTGCCAGCAGCCAGGACTACCTCAGCTCCTACGAGCAGTACTTC. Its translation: CASSQDYLSSYEQYF.

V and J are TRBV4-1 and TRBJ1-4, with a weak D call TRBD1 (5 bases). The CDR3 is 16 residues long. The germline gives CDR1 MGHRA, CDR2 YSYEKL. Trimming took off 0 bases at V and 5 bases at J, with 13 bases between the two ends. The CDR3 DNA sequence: TGCGCCAGCAGCCAAGAGTCGCGGGGGATAAATGAAAAACTGTTTTTT. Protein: CASSQESRGINEKLFF.

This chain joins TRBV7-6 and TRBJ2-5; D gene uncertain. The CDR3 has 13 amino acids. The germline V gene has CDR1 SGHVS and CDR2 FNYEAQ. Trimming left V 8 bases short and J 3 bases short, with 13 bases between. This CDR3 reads CASRAFSKETQYF. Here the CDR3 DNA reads TGTGCCAGCCGAGCATTCTCAAAAGAGACCCAGTACTTC.

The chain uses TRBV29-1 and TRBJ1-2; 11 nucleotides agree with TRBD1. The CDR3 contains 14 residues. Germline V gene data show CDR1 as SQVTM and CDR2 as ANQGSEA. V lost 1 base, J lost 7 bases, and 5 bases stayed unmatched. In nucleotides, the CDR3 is TGCAGCGTTGAAGGGACAGGGGGCTTTGGTGGCTACACCTTC. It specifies CSVEGTGGFGGYTF.

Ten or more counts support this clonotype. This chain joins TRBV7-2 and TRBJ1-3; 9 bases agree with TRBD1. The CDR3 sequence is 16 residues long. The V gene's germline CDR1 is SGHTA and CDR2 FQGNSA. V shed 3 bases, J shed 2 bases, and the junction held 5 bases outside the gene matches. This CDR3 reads CASSFERDRAGNTIYF. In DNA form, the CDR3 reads TGTGCCAGCAGCTTTGAGAGGGACAGGGCTGGAAACACCATATATTTT.

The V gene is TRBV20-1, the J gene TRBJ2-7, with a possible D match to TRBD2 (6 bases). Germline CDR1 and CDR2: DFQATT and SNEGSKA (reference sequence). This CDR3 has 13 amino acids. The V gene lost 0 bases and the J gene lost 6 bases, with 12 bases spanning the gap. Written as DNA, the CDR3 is TGCAGTGCTAGAGAGGGAGGAGTACGCGAGCAGTACTTC. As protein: CSAREGGVREQYF.

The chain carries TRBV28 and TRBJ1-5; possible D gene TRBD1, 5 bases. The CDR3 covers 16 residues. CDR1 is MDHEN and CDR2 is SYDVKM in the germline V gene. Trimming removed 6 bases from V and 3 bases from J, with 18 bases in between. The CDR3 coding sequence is TGTGCCAGCAGCGAATCTTGGGGGAGCTACAATCAGCCCCAGCATTTT. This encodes CASSESWGSYNQPQHF.

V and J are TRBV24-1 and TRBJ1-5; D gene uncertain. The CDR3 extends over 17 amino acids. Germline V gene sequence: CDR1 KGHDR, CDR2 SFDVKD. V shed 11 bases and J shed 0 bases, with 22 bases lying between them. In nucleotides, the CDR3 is TGTGCCATCATGGGGTCTCGACAAGGCCATAGCAATCAGCCCCAGCATTTT. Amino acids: CAIMGSRQGHSNQPQHF.

The CDR3 region has the DNA TGTGCCAGCAGTACACAGGGAGTCGGGACCGGGGAGCTGTTTTTT. It translates to CASSTQGVGTGELFF. The V gene is TRBV2, the J gene TRBJ2-2, with TRBD1 as a possible D gene (6 bases). The CDR3 spans 15 residues. Trimming cost V 5 bases and J 5 bases, with 15 bases left between them. Germline V lookup: CDR1 SNHLY, CDR2 FYNNEI.

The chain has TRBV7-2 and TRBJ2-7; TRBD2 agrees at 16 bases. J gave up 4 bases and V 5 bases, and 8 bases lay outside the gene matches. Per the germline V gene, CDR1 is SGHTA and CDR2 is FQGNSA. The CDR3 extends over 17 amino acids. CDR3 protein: CASSHRGTSGRGYEQYF. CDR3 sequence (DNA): TGTGCCAGCAGCCATCGTGGGACTAGCGGGAGGGGGTACGAGCAGTACTTC.

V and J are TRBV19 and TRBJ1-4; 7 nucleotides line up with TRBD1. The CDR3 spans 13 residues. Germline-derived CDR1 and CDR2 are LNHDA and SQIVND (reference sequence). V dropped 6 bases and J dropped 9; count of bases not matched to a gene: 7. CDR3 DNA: TGTGCCAGTAGACCGACAGGGAATCAAAAACTGTTTTTT. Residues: CASRPTGNQKLFF.

The CDR3 DNA follows: TGTGCCAGCGGACAGGGGGCGTGGGGAACTGAAGCTTTCTTT. Its protein product is CASGQGAWGTEAFF. The chain employs TRBV12-3 or TRBV12-4 and TRBJ1-1, with 11 positions matching TRBD1. V lost 8 bases to trimming and J lost 5 bases; unmatched junction nucleotides: 7. This CDR3 is built from 14 residues.

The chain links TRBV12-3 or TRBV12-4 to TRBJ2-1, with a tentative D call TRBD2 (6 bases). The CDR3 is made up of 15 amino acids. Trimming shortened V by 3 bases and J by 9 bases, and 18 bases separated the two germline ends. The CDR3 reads CASSFLQGGESEQFF. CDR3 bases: TGTGCCAGCAGTTTTCTCCAGGGAGGCGAGAGTGAGCAGTTCTTC.

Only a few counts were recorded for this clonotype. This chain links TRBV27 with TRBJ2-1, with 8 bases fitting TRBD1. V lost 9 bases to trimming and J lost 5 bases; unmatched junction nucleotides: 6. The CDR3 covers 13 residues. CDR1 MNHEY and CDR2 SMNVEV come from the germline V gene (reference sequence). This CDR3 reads CASRTGSNNEQFF. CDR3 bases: TGTGCCAGTAGGACAGGGTCGAACAATGAGCAGTTCTTC.

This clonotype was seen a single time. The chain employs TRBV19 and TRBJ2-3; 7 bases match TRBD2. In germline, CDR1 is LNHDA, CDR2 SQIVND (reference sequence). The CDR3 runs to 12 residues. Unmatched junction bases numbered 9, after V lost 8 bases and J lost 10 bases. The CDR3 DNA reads TGTGCCAGTGATGCGGGAGCTTTTCCGCAGTATTTT. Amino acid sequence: CASDAGAFPQYF.

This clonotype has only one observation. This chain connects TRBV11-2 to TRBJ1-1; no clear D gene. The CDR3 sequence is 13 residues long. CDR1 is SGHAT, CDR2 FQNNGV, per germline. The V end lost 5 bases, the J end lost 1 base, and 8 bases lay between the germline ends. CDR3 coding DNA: TGTGCCAGCAGCATACGACAGAACACTGAAGCTTTCTTT. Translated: CASSIRQNTEAFF.